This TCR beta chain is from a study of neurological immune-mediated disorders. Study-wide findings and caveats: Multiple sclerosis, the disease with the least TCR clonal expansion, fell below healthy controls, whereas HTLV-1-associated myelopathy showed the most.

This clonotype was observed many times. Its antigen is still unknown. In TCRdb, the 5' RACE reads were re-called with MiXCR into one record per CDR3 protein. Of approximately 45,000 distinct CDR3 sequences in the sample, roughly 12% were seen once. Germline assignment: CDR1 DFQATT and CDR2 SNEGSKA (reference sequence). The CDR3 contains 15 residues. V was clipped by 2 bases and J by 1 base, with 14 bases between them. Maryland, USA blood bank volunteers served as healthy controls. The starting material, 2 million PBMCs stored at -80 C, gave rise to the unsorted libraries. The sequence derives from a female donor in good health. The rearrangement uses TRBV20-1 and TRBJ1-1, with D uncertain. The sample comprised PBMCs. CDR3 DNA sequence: TGCAGTGCTAGATCCAGCCTCCAGAAGAACACTGAAGCTTTCTTT. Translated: CSARSSLQKNTEAFF.